A single sample is the source of the 18 T cell receptor beta chains below, sequenced in a study of shared clonotypes between healthy human individuals. Only in-frame clones appear in the TCRdb table, and some are missing; sequencing was by immunoSEQ multiplex PCR. The data contain approximately 1.4 million clones, 98% of them singletons. Sequencing input: naive CD4+ T cells sorted from blood. Noted subset: CD45RA+ positively selected. These receptors came from a man aged 30 to 45 in good health.

This rearrangement joins TRBV19 to TRBJ1-5; a weak D match, TRBD1 (6 bases). Germline CDR1 LNHDA, CDR2 SQIVND (reference sequence). CDR3 size: 16 residues. Between the trimmed V and J ends, which lost 6 bases and 0 bases, there was a span of 15 bases. In DNA, the CDR3 is TGTGCCAGTAGCATCAGGGGACACTATAGCAATCAGCCCCAGCATTTT. Translated, it gives CASSIRGHYSNQPQHF.

The CDR3 bases are TGTGCCAGCAGCTTTGGGCAGGGAGTCACAGATACGCAGTATTTT. Translated: CASSFGQGVTDTQYF. The chain has TRBV5-8 and TRBJ2-3; the D call may be TRBD1 or TRBD2 (5 bases each). With 2 bases removed from V and 2 bases from J, the gap between germline ends came to 12 bases. The CDR3 extends over 15 amino acids. Per the germline V gene, CDR1 is SGHTS and CDR2 is YDEGEE.

The CDR3 sequence is CASSQESAGGYETQYF. DNA of the CDR3: TGTGCCAGCAGCCAAGAAAGTGCAGGGGGCTATGAGACCCAGTACTTC. This chain links TRBV14 with TRBJ2-5; 8 positions match TRBD1. Trimming cost V 0 bases and J 5 bases; bases outside gene matches: 8. Germline CDR1 is SGHDN and CDR2 is FVKESK. CDR3 size: 16 residues.

This clone has a handful of counts. This sample includes further DNA sequences coding for the same CDR3. The J gene is TRBJ2-2, the V gene TRBV7-2; D uncertain. The germline V gene encodes CDR1 SGHTA and CDR2 FQGNSA. Trimming stripped 1 base from V and 1 base from J, with 4 bases between. The CDR3 contains 14 residues. The CDR3 here is CASSLDRNTGELFF. The CDR3 DNA follows: TGTGCCAGCAGCTTAGATAGGAACACCGGGGAGCTGTTTTTT.

The CDR3 bases are TGTGCCAGTACTAATGAGCTAGCGACCTCCTACGAGCAGTACTTC. Translating it yields CASTNELATSYEQYF. The chain carries TRBV2 and TRBJ2-7, with a weak D call TRBD2 (6 bases). In germline, CDR1 is SNHLY, CDR2 FYNNEI. V lost 9 bases, J lost 0 bases, and 18 bases lay in between. This CDR3 spans 15 amino acids. The full variable domain, in which reference TRBV2 and TRBJ2-7 provide the parts outside the CDR3, is EPEVTQTPSHQVTQMGQEVILRCVPISNHLYFYWYRQILGQKVEFLVSFYNNEISEKSEIFDDQFSVERPDGSNFTLKIRSTKLEDSAMYFCASTNELATSYEQYFGPGTRLTVT.

This chain uses TRBV5-4 with TRBJ1-1; D may be TRBD1 (5 bases). CDR3 length equals 18 residues. With 0 bases removed from V and 3 bases from J, the gap between germline ends came to 21 bases. Germline values: CDR1 SGHNT, CDR2 YYREEE (reference sequence). CDR3 sequence reads: CASSLGGGWGVQDTEAFF. The CDR3, as DNA: TGTGCCAGCAGCTTGGGTGGGGGTTGGGGCGTCCAAGACACTGAAGCTTTCTTT.

V usage is TRBV4-2 and J usage is TRBJ2-7, with D unresolved. The CDR3 extends over 14 amino acids. In germline, CDR1 is LGHNA, CDR2 YNFKEQ. Deletions cut 4 bases from V and 1 base from J, with 11 bases between. The CDR3 DNA reads TGTGCCAGCAGCCCAGGTGGGTCTTCCTACGAGCAGTACTTC. Protein product: CASSPGGSSYEQYF.

The chain employs TRBV6-1 and TRBJ2-1; 7 bases map to TRBD1. V dropped 2 bases and J dropped 6; count of bases not matched to a gene: 1. Germline V CDR1 and CDR2: MNHNS, SASEGT. This CDR3 is built from 13 residues. CDR3: CASSERTGNEQFF. The CDR3 DNA reads as TGTGCCAGCAGTGAAAGGACAGGCAATGAGCAGTTCTTC.

The CDR3, as DNA: TGTGCCAGCAGAGTGGCACCGAAGCCGACCTACGAGCAGTACTTC. It translates to CASRVAPKPTYEQYF. V gene TRBV2 combines with J gene TRBJ2-7; D is undetermined. V lost 6 bases to trimming and J lost 2 bases, with 17 bases between them. Germline CDR1 and CDR2: SNHLY and FYNNEI. This CDR3 has 15 amino acids.

The CDR3 DNA sequence: TGTGCCAGCAGCCAGGGACTAGCGGGATCCTTGGATGAGCAGTTCTTC. This encodes CASSQGLAGSLDEQFF. The chain joins TRBV5-5 to TRBJ2-1; 13 positions match TRBD2. The CDR3 has 16 amino acids. With V trimmed by 4 bases and J by 8 bases, 9 bases remained unmatched. CDR1 is SGHKS, CDR2 YYEKEE, per germline (reference sequence).

The rearrangement uses TRBV4-1 and TRBJ2-1; TRBD1 matches at 9 bases. The CDR3 is 16 residues long. The V and J ends lost 1 base and 5 bases, in that order; junction bases with no gene match: 6. Germline CDR1 MGHRA, CDR2 YSYEKL. The CDR3 here is CASSQGGQGKNNEQFF. CDR3 in DNA: TGCGCCAGCAGCCAAGGGGGACAGGGCAAAAACAATGAGCAGTTCTTC.

This chain connects TRBV6-1 to TRBJ1-2; 8 bases fit TRBD1. V shed 5 bases, J shed 8 bases, and the junction held 7 bases outside the gene matches. The CDR3 contains 13 residues. Germline V gene sequence: CDR1 MNHNS, CDR2 SASEGT. The CDR3 region has the DNA TGTGCCAGCAGTATGACTGACAGGGGCGGCTACACCTTC. Protein: CASSMTDRGGYTF.

The chain is built from TRBV23-1 and TRBJ2-1; maybe TRBD2 (5 bases). TRBV23-1 qualifies as an ORF whose function is uncertain. There are 13 residues in the CDR3. V was shortened by 1 base and J by 8 bases, with 9 bases between the two germline ends. CDR3: CASSQFRGYEQFF. CDR3 in DNA: TGCGCCAGCAGTCAATTCAGAGGGTATGAGCAGTTCTTC.

The chain has TRBV19 and TRBJ2-7; 8 bases are shared with TRBD2. The CDR3 sequence is 14 residues long. Germline trimming cut 6 bases from V and 3 bases from J; bases unmatched to any gene: 7. From germline, CDR1 is LNHDA and CDR2 SQIVND (reference sequence). The CDR3 loop reads CASRPGGPLYEQYF. CDR3 sequence (DNA): TGTGCCAGTAGACCGGGGGGGCCCCTCTACGAGCAGTACTTC.

This clone was seen just once. The J gene is TRBJ2-7, the V gene TRBV5-1; D ambiguous. The CDR3 has 14 residues. V lost 0 bases, J lost 3 bases, and 10 bases lay in between. Looked up from germline, CDR1 is SGHRS and CDR2 is YFSETQ. For the CDR3, the DNA is TGCGCCAGCAGCTTGGAGGTCCAGGACTACGAGCAGTACTTC. Its protein product is CASSLEVQDYEQYF.

The J gene is TRBJ1-1, the V gene TRBV28; TRBD1 might be the D (5 bases). With 0 bases removed from V and 1 base from J, the gap between germline ends came to 9 bases. Germline V gives CDR1 MDHEN, CDR2 SYDVKM. The CDR3 loop spans 15 amino acids. CDR3 in DNA: TGTGCCAGCAGTTTATGGACAGCAGAGAACACTGAAGCTTTCTTT. Protein: CASSLWTAENTEAFF.

V usage is TRBV11-2 and J usage is TRBJ2-1, with TRBD2 matching over 10 bases. The trim removed 3 bases at V and 6 bases at J, leaving 8 bases unmatched. This CDR3 comprises 16 residues. CDR1 is SGHAT, CDR2 FQNNGV, per germline. DNA of the CDR3: TGTGCCAGCAGCTTCAGCGGGAGGGCCTCGGTCAATGAGCAGTTCTTC. This gives the protein CASSFSGRASVNEQFF.

The chain employs TRBV7-9 and TRBJ2-7, with TRBD1 matching 8 bases. This CDR3 comprises 16 residues. The J segment lost 0 bases and the V segment lost 3 bases, leaving 7 bases of the junction unmatched. CDR1 is SEHNR and CDR2 is FQNEAQ in the germline V gene (reference sequence). DNA of the CDR3: TGTGCCAGCAGCTTGGCCAGGGGGCAGGGCTCCTACGAGCAGTACTTC. Translating gives CASSLARGQGSYEQYF.